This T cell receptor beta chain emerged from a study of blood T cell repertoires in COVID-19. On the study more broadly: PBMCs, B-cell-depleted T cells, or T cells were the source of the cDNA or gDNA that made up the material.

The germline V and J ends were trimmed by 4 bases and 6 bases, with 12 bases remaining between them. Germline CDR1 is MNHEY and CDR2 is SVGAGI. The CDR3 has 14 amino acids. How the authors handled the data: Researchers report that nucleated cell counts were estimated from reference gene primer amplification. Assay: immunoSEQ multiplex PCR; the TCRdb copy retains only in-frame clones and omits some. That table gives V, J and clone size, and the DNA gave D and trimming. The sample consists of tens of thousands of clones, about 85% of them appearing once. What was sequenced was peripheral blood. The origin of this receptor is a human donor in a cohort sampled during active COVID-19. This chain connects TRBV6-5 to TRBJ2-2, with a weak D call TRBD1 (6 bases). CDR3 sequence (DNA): TGTGCCAGCAGTTTACAGGGCTGGGCCGGGGAGCTGTTTTTT. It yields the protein CASSLQGWAGELFF.